This passage covers 12 T cell receptor beta chains from one sample sequenced in a study of a mutant IDH1 vaccine in newly diagnosed glioma (dated by TCRdb to about 2021). The time point label, read with the paper, signifies: week 23, last vaccination. Each vaccine dose, consisting of 300 ug of a 20-mer mutant IDH1 peptide in Montanide, was administered subcutaneously with topical imiquimod. These receptors are not linked to any known antigen. Libraries were constructed by the immunoSEQ multiplex PCR assay. Not all clones reach the TCRdb copy of this immuneACCESS table, which keeps in-frame sequences only. Checked studies attribute under half of the gap to unresolved V genes and leave the rest unexplained. This sample holds approximately 57,000 clones; about 81% were observed only once. The biggest ten clones account for around 8.9% of the sample. The specimen comprised PBMCs, sampled from a glioma patient whose treatment included an IDH1 peptide vaccine. All receptors derive from a woman in her thirties or forties with glioma. Some clones in this sample may be carry-over from other donors' samples.

The gene calls are TRBV5-1 and TRBJ1-1; no firm D call. Germline CDR1 is SGHRS and CDR2 is YFSETQ. V lost 2 bases and J lost 2, with 7 bases in between. The CDR3 is made up of 13 amino acids. The CDR3 is CASSLRVNTEAFF. The DNA for the CDR3 is TGCGCCAGCAGCTTAAGGGTTAACACTGAAGCTTTCTTT.

This rearrangement joins TRBV6-1 to TRBJ2-7; 9 nucleotides match TRBD1. Germline V gene sequence: CDR1 MNHNS, CDR2 SASEGT. This CDR3 has 16 residues. Losses at the gene ends were 1 base for V and 7 bases for J; bases not matched to a gene: 11. The CDR3 region has the DNA TGTGCCAGCAGTGAAGAAGGGGGGACAGGGTCTTGGGAGCAGTACTTC. Its translation is CASSEEGGTGSWEQYF.

This clone was recorded only once. V is TRBV10-1 and J is TRBJ2-7; 9 bases map to TRBD1. The junction had 7 bases not matched to a gene; V was cut back by 3 bases and J by 7 bases. This CDR3 has 14 amino acids. CDR1 is WNHNN, CDR2 SYGVQD, per germline (reference sequence). The CDR3 sequence: CASSDLQGAKEQYF. CDR3 nucleotides: TGCGCCAGCAGTGATTTACAGGGGGCGAAGGAGCAGTACTTC.

The chain recombines TRBV6-1 with TRBJ2-5; a possible D gene is TRBD1 (6 bases). V gave up 7 bases and J gave up 4 bases, with 13 bases separating them. Germline CDR1 is MNHNS and CDR2 is SASEGT. This CDR3 region has 13 residues. The CDR3 here is CASTETGTETQYF. The CDR3 nucleotides read TGTGCCAGCACCGAAACAGGGACAGAGACCCAGTACTTC.

This chain connects TRBV7-6 to TRBJ1-1; TRBD1 is a possible D gene (6 bases). The V gene lost 3 bases and the J gene lost 0 bases, with 20 bases spanning the gap. Germline V gene sequence: CDR1 SGHVS, CDR2 FNYEAQ. The CDR3 runs to 18 residues. CDR3: CASSFSAAGQFMNTEAFF. In nucleotides, the CDR3 is TGTGCCAGCAGCTTCTCGGCGGCCGGACAGTTCATGAACACTGAAGCTTTCTTT.

The genes are TRBV29-1 and TRBJ1-1, with D possibly TRBD1 on 5 matching bases. There are 13 residues in the CDR3. With 7 bases removed from V and 1 base from J, the gap between germline ends came to 13 bases. The V gene's germline CDR1 is SQVTM and CDR2 ANQGSEA. The CDR3 DNA sequence: TGCAGCGGGGGGGGAGGGAGGAACACTGAAGCTTTCTTT. Amino acid sequence: CSGGGGRNTEAFF. The variable domain in full, with the rest retrieved from reference TRBV29-1 and TRBJ1-1, is SAVISQKPSRDICQRGTSLTIQCQVDSQVTMMFWYRQQPGQSLTLIATANQGSEATYESGFVIDKFPISRPNLTFSTLTVSNMSPEDSSIYLCSGGGGRNTEAFFGQGTRLTVV.

This chain links TRBV6-7 with TRBJ2-1; 11 bases are shared with TRBD1. TRBV6-7 is filed as an ORF, its function uncertain. J gave up 5 bases and V 4 bases, and 7 bases lay outside the gene matches. This CDR3 comprises 16 residues. The CDR3 reads CASSLHTGQGDNEQFF. In DNA form, the CDR3 reads TGTGCCAGCAGTTTGCATACGGGACAGGGGGACAATGAGCAGTTCTTC.

V gene TRBV5-1 combines with J gene TRBJ2-2; D perhaps matches TRBD2 (6 bases). Trimming pared 2 bases from V and 8 bases from J, leaving 19 bases between. The CDR3 covers 16 residues. Germline V lookup: CDR1 SGHRS, CDR2 YFSETQ. CDR3 sequence: CASSLGSGDSSGELFF. The DNA of the CDR3 is TGCGCCAGCAGCTTAGGTTCGGGGGACTCGTCGGGGGAGCTGTTTTTT. Full variable domain (outside the CDR3, taken from reference TRBV5-1 and TRBJ2-2): KAGVTQTPRYLIKTRGQQVTLSCSPISGHRSVSWYQQTPGQGLQFLFEYFSETQRNKGNFPGRFSGRQFSNSRSEMNVSTLELGDSALYLCASSLGSGDSSGELFFGEGSRLTVL.

This clone was picked up a small number of times. Other DNA sequences of this sample code for an identical CDR3. The V gene is TRBV7-2, the J gene TRBJ1-5, with D possibly being TRBD1 (5 bases). The V gene lost 8 bases and the J gene lost 6 bases, with 11 bases spanning the gap. The V gene's germline CDR1 is SGHTA and CDR2 FQGNSA. The CDR3 is made up of 12 amino acids. This chain's CDR3 is CASSWGGQPQHF. Here the CDR3 DNA reads TGTGCCAGCTCCTGGGGGGGTCAGCCCCAGCATTTT.

About this clone itself: Its ends do not fully match the called genes, so a read error is possible. The V gene is TRBV30, the J gene TRBJ2-5, with D perhaps TRBD2 (5 bases). The CDR3 consists of 10 residues. Germline V gives CDR1 GTSNPN, CDR2 SVGIG (reference sequence). The CDR3 DNA reads as TGTGCCTCAGGAGGCTACAAGTTGAACTTC. It codes for CASGGYKLNF.

In this sample, this clone turned up a few times. CDR3 in DNA: TGTGCCAGCAGCCCTGCGGGACGGGGGAACACTGAAGCTTTCTTT. Its translation is CASSPAGRGNTEAFF. The V call is TRBV7-8, the J call TRBJ1-1; a weak D match, TRBD1 (5 bases). V was pared by 5 bases and J by 1 base, with 14 bases between. CDR1 SGHVS and CDR2 FQNEAQ come from the germline V gene. This CDR3 comprises 15 residues.

CDR3 DNA: TGCGCCAGCAGCTTGCGGATCCCTAGCTCCTACAATGAGCAGTTCTTC. Translating gives CASSLRIPSSYNEQFF. The J gene is TRBJ2-1, the V gene TRBV5-1; D is unresolved. V was cut by 1 base and J by 0 bases, with 11 bases left in between. The CDR3 consists of 16 residues. The germline gives CDR1 SGHRS, CDR2 YFSETQ.